This T cell receptor beta chain was identified during a study of neurological immune-mediated disorders. General study points: HTLV-1-associated myelopathy had the most TCR clonal expansion, while multiple sclerosis had the least, a level that fell below healthy controls. No CDR3 amino acid sequences recurred among expanded clones across subjects, suggesting private repertoires in all groups.

Stored at -80 C, 2 million PBMCs were the source of the unsorted libraries. The cDNA came from 5'RACE, which used 10-nucleotide random UMIs. TCRdb ran MiXCR on the 5' RACE reads and lists one entry per CDR3 protein. The sample has 35,000 to 45,000 distinct CDR3 sequences, about 14% seen once. Ten or more counts support this clonotype. Its antigen remains unknown. Germline-derived CDR1 and CDR2 are LGHDT and YNNKEL (reference sequence). The junction had 6 bases not matched to a gene; V was cut back by 6 bases and J by 5 bases. CDR3 length: 13 amino acids. The specimen was PBMCs. This clonotype was sampled from a woman in her forties or fifties with HTLV-1-associated myelopathy (HAM/TSP). The rearrangement uses TRBV3-1 and TRBJ2-5; 7 nucleotides line up with TRBD2. The CDR3 is CASRARGEETQYF. The CDR3 nucleotides read TGTGCCAGCAGGGCTCGGGGGGAGGAGACCCAGTACTTC.